The source of this T cell receptor (beta chain) is a study of blood T cell repertoires in COVID-19. On the study more broadly: The United States, Italy and Spain were the sources of the acute and convalescent COVID-19 samples. The analysed material was cDNA or gDNA that came from T cells, B-cell-depleted T cells, or PBMCs.

The CDR3 has 15 residues. V was clipped by 0 bases and J by 1 base, with 9 bases between them. Germline values: CDR1 KGHSH, CDR2 LQKENI. The authors' processing: Counts of nucleated cells, estimated from reference gene primer amplification, were obtained. Produced via immunoSEQ multiplex PCR; TCRdb's table is partial and in-frame only. V, J and clone size derive from that table, while D and trimming were established from the DNA sequence. The sample consists of approximately 60,000 clones, about 87% of them appearing once. This clonotype was obtained from a man in his 60s with active or convalescent COVID-19. Input material: peripheral blood. The chain couples TRBV18 to TRBJ1-1; a possible D gene is TRBD1 (5 bases). The CDR3 DNA reads as TGTGCCAGCTCACCACCGGCAGGGCGGAACACTGAAGCTTTCTTT. This encodes CASSPPAGRNTEAFF.